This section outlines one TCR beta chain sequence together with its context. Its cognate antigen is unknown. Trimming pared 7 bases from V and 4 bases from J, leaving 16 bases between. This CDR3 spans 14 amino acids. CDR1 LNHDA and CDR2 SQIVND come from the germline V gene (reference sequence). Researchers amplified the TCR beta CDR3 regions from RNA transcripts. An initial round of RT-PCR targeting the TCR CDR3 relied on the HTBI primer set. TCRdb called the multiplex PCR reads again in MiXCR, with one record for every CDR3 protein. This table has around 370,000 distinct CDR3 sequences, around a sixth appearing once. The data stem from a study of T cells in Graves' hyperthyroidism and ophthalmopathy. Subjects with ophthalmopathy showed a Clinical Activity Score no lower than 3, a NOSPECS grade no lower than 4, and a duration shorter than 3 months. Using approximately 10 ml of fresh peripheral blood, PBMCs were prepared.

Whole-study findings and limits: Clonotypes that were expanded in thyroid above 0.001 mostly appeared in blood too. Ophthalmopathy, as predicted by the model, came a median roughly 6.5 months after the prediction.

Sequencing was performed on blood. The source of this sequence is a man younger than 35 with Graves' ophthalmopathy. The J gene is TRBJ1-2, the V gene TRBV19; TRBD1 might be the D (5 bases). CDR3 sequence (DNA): TGTGCCAGTACAGGGCTCTCGAAGGGCTATGGCTACACCTTC. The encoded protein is CASTGLSKGYGYTF.